This is a list of T cell receptor beta chains from one sample in a study of blood T cell repertoires in COVID-19. Here immunoSEQ multiplex PCR was the method, and the copy in TCRdb shows in-frame clones only, minus some. This table holds around 180,000 clones, around 80% found once. Sequencing was performed on peripheral blood. These receptors were taken from a man in his 70s with active or convalescent COVID-19. Both conserved end residues are part of each CDR3. D genes are given only for firm matches. A clone size is listed for some rows: how often the clone was seen (once, few, many), or a class if it is expanded.

v_call	j_call	clone_size	d_call	cdr3_nt	cdr3_aa
TRBV2	TRBJ1-3	-	-	TGTGCCAGCAGTCTGGCCTCTGGAAACACCATATATTTT	CASSLASGNTIYF
TRBV18	TRBJ2-2	-	TRBD1	TGTGCCAGCTCACCAACCGGGACAGGCGGCACCGGGGAGCTGTTTTTT	CASSPTGTGGTGELFF
TRBV5-1	TRBJ2-2	few	TRBD2	TGCGCCAGCAGCTTGCAGCGGGGGGGCACCGGGGAGCTGTTTTTT	CASSLQRGGTGELFF
TRBV3-1/TRBV3-2	TRBJ2-1	-	TRBD1	TGTGCCAGCAGCCTCGGACAGGGAGCGAGAGAGCAGTTCTTC	CASSLGQGAREQFF
TRBV4-2	TRBJ1-1	-	TRBD1	TGTGCCAGCAGCCAAGAGGGACAGGGACTTATGAACACTGAAGCTTTCTTT	CASSQEGQGLMNTEAFF
TRBV5-4	TRBJ1-1	-	-	TGTGCCAGCAGCTCGTCCGACAGGACGAACACTGAAGCTTTCTTT	CASSSSDRTNTEAFF
TRBV5-1	TRBJ2-1	-	TRBD2	TGCGCCAGCAGCTTTAGGACGGGACTAGCGGGGGGTAGCTCCTACAATGAGCAGTTCTTC	CASSFRTGLAGGSSYNEQFF
TRBV7-8	TRBJ2-3	-	TRBD2	TGTGCCAGCAGCTTAGCTTCCCTACTAGCGGGCACAGATACGCAGTATTTT	CASSLASLLAGTDTQYF
TRBV7-3	TRBJ1-2	once	-	TGTGCCAGCGGGGGTAGACAGGAAAACTATGGCTACACCTTC	CASGGRQENYGYTF
TRBV2	TRBJ2-3	-	-	TGTGCCAGCCATTGGGGCGGAGATACGCAGTATTTT	CASHWGGDTQYF
TRBV7-9	TRBJ1-4	-	TRBD1	TGTGCCAGCAGCCGACAGGGGTCTAATGAAAAACTGTTTTTT	CASSRQGSNEKLFF
TRBV3-1/TRBV3-2	TRBJ2-1	-	-	TGTGCCAGCAGCCCCCCAGGGGCTTTCTACAATGAGCAGTTCTTC	CASSPPGAFYNEQFF
TRBV28	TRBJ2-6	-	TRBD1	TGTGCCAGCATCCCCGGTCAGGGGGCGTCGTCTGGGGCCAACGTCCTGACTTTC	CASIPGQGASSGANVLTF
TRBV12-3/TRBV12-4	TRBJ2-2	-	-	TGTGCCAGCAGATACTACACCGGGGAGCTGTTTTTT	CASRYYTGELFF
TRBV5-1	TRBJ1-2	-	-	TGCGCCAGCAGCTTGGGAGGGTCCAACTATGGCTACACCTTC	CASSLGGSNYGYTF
TRBV27	TRBJ2-7	-	TRBD1	TGTGCCAGCAGTCCCTGGACAGGGGGTAACGAGCAGTACTTC	CASSPWTGGNEQYF
TRBV18	TRBJ2-3	-	TRBD2	TGTGCCAGCTCACCCCAAGCGGGGGGCCCGGGTTTTATGGATACGCAGTATTTT	CASSPQAGGPGFMDTQYF
TRBV7-2	TRBJ1-2	-	TRBD1	TGTGCCAGCAGCTTAGATCAGGGACAGGGAAGGGGCTATGGCTACACCTTC	CASSLDQGQGRGYGYTF
TRBV5-1	TRBJ2-7	-	TRBD1	TGCGCCAGCAGCTGGACAGGGCTCGAGCAGTACTTC	CASSWTGLEQYF
TRBV6-6	TRBJ1-3	-	-	TGTGCCAGCAGTTCAGCCGCAGGGGCCTCTGGAAACACCATATATTTT	CASSSAAGASGNTIYF
TRBV2	TRBJ2-6	-	-	TGTGCCACTACTAAACGGGATTCTGGGGCCAACGTCCTGACTTTC	CATTKRDSGANVLTF
TRBV10-3	TRBJ2-3	once	TRBD2	TGTGCCATCAGTGAGTGGCTAGGCGGGAGGAGTACAGATACGCAGTATTTT	CAISEWLGGRSTDTQYF
TRBV2	TRBJ1-3	-	-	TGTGCCAGCCGGGTGCTACCCTCTGGAAACACCATATATTTT	CASRVLPSGNTIYF
TRBV19	TRBJ1-3	-	-	TGTGCCAGTGGGGGGGCCTTATCTGGAAACACCATATATTTT	CASGGALSGNTIYF
TRBV5-1	TRBJ2-5	-	TRBD1	TGCGCCAGCAGCTTGGGGGACAGGGTTGAGACCCAGTACTTC	CASSLGDRVETQYF
TRBV12-3/TRBV12-4	TRBJ2-1	few	-	TGTGCCAGCAGTTTTTTTCAGTACAATGAGCAGTTCTTC	CASSFFQYNEQFF